This T cell receptor (beta chain) was identified in a study of shared clonotypes between healthy human individuals. The study's findings and limits: The study drew on few donors, limiting represented genetic and exposure-history diversity. Some naive CD4 clonotypes, roughly 5%, turned up in common across several donors. Among non-shared clonotypes, generation probabilities were lower than among those shared by all four donors.

Each sample came from a Caucasian adult donor living in Nashville, Tennessee. The CDR3 is 15 amino acids. Germline CDR1 SGHDT, CDR2 YYEEEE. V lost 4 bases and J lost 7; bases outside the gene matches: 11. Regarding this clone: Its specificity is not known.

This table comes from immunoSEQ multiplex PCR, and its TCRdb copy is limited to in-frame clones, with some not included. The repertoire holds 2 million to 2.5 million clones, with around 95% as singletons. Source material: naive CD4+ T cells sorted from blood. Subset here: CD45RA+ positively selected. The source is a man between 18 and 29 years old in good health. The genes are TRBV5-6 and TRBJ2-1; 7 positions match TRBD1. CDR3 nucleotide sequence: TGTGCCAGCAGCGGAGCAGGGGGTGGTTATAATGAGCAGTTCTTC. It specifies CASSGAGGGYNEQFF.